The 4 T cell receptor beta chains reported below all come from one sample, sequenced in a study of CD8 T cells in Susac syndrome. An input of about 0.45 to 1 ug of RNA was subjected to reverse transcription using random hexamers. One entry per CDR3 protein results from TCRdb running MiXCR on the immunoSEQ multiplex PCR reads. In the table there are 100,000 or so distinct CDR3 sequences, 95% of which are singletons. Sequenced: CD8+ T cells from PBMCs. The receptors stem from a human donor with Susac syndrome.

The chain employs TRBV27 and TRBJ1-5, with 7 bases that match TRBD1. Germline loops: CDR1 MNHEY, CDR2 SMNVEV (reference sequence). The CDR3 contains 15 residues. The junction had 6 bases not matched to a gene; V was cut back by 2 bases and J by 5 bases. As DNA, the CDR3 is TGTGCCAGCAGTTTAAAGGGACAGCTCTATCAGCCCCAGCATTTT. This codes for CASSLKGQLYQPQHF.

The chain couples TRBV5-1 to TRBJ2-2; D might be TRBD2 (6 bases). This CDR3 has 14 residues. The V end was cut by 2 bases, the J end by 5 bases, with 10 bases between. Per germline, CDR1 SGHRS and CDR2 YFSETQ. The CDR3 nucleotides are TGCGCCAGCAGCTTCGGGAGTGGTACCGGGGAGCTGTTTTTT. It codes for CASSFGSGTGELFF.

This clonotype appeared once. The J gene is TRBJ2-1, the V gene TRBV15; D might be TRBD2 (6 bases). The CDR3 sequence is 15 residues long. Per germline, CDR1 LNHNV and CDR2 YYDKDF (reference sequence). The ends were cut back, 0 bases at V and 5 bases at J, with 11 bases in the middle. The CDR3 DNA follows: TGTGCCACCAGCAGAGATACGGGGGATAACAATGAGCAGTTCTTC. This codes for CATSRDTGDNNEQFF. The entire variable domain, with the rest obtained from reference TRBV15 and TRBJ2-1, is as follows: DAMVIQNPRYQVTQFGKPVTLSCSQTLNHNVMYWYQQKSSQAPKLLFHYYDKDFNNEADTPDNFQSRRPNTSFCFLDIRSPGLGDTAMYLCATSRDTGDNNEQFFGPGTRLTVL.

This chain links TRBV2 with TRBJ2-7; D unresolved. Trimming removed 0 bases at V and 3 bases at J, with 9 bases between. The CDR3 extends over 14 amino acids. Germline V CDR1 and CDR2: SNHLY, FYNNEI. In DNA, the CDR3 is TGTGCCAGCAGTGAAGCAGGAGTTTACTACGAGCAGTACTTC. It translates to CASSEAGVYYEQYF.